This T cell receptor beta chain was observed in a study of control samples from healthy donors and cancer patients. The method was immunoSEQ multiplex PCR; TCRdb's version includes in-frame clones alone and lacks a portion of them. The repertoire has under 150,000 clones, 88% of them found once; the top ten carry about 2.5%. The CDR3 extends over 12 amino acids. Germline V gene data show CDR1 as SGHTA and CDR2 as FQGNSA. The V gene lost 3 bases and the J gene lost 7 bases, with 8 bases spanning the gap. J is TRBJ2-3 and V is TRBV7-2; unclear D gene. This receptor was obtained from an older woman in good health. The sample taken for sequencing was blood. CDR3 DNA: TGTGCCAGCAGCTTCAGCACGAATACGCAGTATTTT. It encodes CASSFSTNTQYF.